This note documents a single T cell receptor (beta chain) sequence. These data originate in a study of technical replicates of blood from several donors. Some clones are missing from TCRdb's copy, which holds only in-frame ones; the method was immunoSEQ multiplex PCR. Of tens of thousands of clones listed, roughly 90% are singletons. The clonotype was recovered from a human donor in good health. Some clones in this sample may be carry-over from other donors' samples. Sequenced material: PBMCs.

As DNA, the CDR3 is TGTGCCAGCAGTGCCGCGGGGGGCCCAGATACGCAGTATTTT. This gives the protein CASSAAGGPDTQYF. This chain links TRBV6-1 with TRBJ2-3, with 8 bases that match TRBD2. The length of the CDR3 is 14 residues. V trimming: 4 bases; J trimming: 4 bases; junction bases outside the gene matches: 4. CDR1 MNHNS and CDR2 SASEGT come from the germline V gene.